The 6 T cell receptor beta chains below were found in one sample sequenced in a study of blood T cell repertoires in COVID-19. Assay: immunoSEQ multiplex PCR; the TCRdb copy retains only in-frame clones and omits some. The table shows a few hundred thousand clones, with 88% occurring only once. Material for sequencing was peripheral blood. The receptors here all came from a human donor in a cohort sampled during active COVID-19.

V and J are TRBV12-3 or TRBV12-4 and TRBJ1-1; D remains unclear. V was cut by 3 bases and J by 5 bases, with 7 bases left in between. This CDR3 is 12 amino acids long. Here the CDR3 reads CASSLGSTEAFF. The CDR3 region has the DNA TGTGCCAGCAGTTTGGGGAGTACTGAAGCTTTCTTT.

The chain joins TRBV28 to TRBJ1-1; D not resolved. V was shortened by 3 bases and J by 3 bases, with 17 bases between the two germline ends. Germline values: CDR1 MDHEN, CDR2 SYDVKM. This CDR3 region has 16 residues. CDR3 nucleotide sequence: TGTGCCAGCAGTTTCGGGTGGAGTAATAGGCACACTGAAGCTTTCTTT. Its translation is CASSFGWSNRHTEAFF.

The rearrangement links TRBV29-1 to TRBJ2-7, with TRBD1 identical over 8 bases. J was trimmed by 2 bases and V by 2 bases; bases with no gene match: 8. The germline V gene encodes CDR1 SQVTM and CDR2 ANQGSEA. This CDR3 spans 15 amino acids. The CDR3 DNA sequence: TGCAGCGTTGAAAGGAGGGACAGGCGACCCTACGAGCAGTACTTC. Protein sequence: CSVERRDRRPYEQYF.

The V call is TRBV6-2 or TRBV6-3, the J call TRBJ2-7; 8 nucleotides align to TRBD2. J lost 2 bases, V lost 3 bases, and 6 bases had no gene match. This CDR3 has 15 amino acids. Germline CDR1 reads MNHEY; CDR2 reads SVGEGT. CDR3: CASSYGGGLPYEQYF. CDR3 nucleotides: TGTGCCAGCAGTTATGGCGGGGGGCTTCCCTACGAGCAGTACTTC.

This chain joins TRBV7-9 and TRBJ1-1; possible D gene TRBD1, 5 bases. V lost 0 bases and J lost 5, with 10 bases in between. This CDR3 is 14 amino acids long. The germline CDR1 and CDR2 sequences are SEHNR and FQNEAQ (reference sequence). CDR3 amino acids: CASSLARGRTEAFF. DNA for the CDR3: TGTGCCAGCAGCTTAGCTAGGGGCCGGACTGAAGCTTTCTTT.

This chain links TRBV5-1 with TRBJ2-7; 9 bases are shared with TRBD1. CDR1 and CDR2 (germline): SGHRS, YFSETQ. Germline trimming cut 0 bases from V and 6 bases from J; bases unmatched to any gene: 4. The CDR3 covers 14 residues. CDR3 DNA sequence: TGCGCCAGCAGCTTGGCACAGGGGGCTGGCGAGCAGTACTTC. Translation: CASSLAQGAGEQYF.